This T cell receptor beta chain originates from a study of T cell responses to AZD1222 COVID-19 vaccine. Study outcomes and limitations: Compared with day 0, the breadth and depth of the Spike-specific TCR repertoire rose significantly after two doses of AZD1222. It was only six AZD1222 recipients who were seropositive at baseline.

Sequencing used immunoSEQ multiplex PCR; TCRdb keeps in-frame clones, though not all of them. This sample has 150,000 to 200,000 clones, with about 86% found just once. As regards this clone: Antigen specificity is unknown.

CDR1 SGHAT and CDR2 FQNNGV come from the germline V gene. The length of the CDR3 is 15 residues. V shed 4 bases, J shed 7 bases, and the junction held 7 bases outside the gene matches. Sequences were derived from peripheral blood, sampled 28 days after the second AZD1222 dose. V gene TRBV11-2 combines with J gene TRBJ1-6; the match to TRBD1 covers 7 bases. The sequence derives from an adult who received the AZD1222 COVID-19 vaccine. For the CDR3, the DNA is TGTGCCAGCAGCTCACGACAGGGTGGGAATTCACCCCTCCACTTT. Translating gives CASSSRQGGNSPLHF.